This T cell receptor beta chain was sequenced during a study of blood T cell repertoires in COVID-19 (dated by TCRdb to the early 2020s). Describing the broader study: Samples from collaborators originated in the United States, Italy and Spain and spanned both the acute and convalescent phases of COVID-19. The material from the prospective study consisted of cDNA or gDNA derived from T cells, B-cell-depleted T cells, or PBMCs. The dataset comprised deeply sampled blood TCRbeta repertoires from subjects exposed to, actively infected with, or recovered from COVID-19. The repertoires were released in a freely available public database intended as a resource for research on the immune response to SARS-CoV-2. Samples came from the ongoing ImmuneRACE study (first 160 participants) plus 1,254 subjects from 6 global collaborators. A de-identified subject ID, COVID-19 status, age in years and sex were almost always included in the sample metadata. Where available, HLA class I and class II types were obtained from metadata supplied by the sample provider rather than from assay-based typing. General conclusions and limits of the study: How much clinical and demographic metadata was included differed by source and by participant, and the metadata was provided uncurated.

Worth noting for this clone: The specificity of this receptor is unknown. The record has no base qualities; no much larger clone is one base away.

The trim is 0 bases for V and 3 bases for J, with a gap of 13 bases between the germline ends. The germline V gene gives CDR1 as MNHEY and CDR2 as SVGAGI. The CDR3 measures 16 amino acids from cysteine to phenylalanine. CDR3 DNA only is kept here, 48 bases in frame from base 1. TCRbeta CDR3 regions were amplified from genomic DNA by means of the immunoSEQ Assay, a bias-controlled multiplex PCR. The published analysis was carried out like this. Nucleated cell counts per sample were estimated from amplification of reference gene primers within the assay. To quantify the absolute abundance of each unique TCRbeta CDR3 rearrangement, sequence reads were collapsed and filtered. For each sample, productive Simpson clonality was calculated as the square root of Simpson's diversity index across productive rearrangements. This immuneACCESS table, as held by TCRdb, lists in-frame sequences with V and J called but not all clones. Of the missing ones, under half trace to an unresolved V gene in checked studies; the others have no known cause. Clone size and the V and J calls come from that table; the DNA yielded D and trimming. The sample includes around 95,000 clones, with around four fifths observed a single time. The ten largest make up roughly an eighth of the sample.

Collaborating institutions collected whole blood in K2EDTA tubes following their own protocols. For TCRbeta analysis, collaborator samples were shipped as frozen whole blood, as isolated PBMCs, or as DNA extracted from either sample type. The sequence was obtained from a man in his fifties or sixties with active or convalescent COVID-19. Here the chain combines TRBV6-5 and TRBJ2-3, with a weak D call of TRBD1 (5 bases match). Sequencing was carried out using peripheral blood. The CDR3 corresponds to CASSYSRVPKTDTQYF. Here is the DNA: TGTGCCAGCAGTTACTCCAGGGTTCCTAAGACAGATACGCAGTATTTT.